This entry lists 15 T cell receptor beta chains sequenced from one sample in a study of blood T cell repertoires in COVID-19. This table comes from immunoSEQ multiplex PCR, and its TCRdb copy is limited to in-frame clones, with some not included. The sample consists of about 670,000 clones, around 90% of them appearing once. The sequenced sample was peripheral blood. All receptors derive from a woman between 18 and 29 years old with acute or convalescent COVID-19.

The gene calls are TRBV5-8 and TRBJ2-5, with D possibly being TRBD2 (6 bases). Germline values: CDR1 SGHTS, CDR2 YDEGEE. The CDR3 runs to 11 residues. V was clipped by 1 base and J by 10 bases, with 8 bases between them. The CDR3 nucleotides read TGTGCCAGCAGCTTGCGGAGGGACCAGTACTTC. Translated: CASSLRRDQYF.

The chain recombines TRBV3-1 (or the pseudogene TRBV3-2) with TRBJ2-6, with unresolved D. The CDR3 contains 15 residues. Trimming cost V 0 bases and J 2 bases, with 5 bases left between them. Germline V gene sequence: CDR1 LGHDT, CDR2 YNNKEL (reference sequence). CDR3 in DNA: TGTGCCAGCAGCCAAGAACAACCTGGGGCCAACGTCCTGACTTTC. Encoded protein: CASSQEQPGANVLTF.

The chain uses TRBV30 and TRBJ2-2, with TRBD1 matching 8 bases. The V gene end was trimmed by 2 bases and the J gene end by 1 base; junction bases not matched to a gene: 3. The CDR3 covers 15 residues. CDR1 GTSNPN and CDR2 SVGIG come from the germline V gene (reference sequence). The CDR3 is CAWSTGTGNTGELFF. CDR3 sequence (DNA): TGTGCCTGGAGTACCGGGACAGGGAACACCGGGGAGCTGTTTTTT.

The CDR3 DNA sequence: TGTGCCAGAAGCGTACAGGGGAAGAGGACTGAAGCTTTCTTT. Its protein product is CARSVQGKRTEAFF. V gene TRBV5-3 combines with J gene TRBJ1-1; 7 bases are shared with TRBD1. TRBV5-3 has ORF status, its function being uncertain. CDR3 size: 14 residues. Trimming at V came to 4 bases and at J to 5 bases, leaving 8 bases not matched to a gene.

The chain joins TRBV29-1 to TRBJ1-2, with 8 bases fitting TRBD1. V was clipped by 5 bases and J by 8 bases; unmatched bases: 10. The germline gives CDR1 SQVTM, CDR2 ANQGSEA. The CDR3 extends over 13 amino acids. The CDR3 DNA follows: TGCAGCGTTCCTTCGGACAGGGAGGACGGCTACACCTTC. Translation: CSVPSDREDGYTF.

This clone was observed once. The rearrangement joins TRBV5-1 to TRBJ1-2, with 9 bases identical to TRBD1. The J segment lost 2 bases and the V segment lost 0 bases, leaving 11 bases of the junction unmatched. The CDR3 contains 18 residues. Germline values: CDR1 SGHRS, CDR2 YFSETQ. The CDR3, as DNA: TGCGCCAGCAGCTTGGTCCCTCCGACAGGGGGGCTGAACTATGGCTACACCTTC. It encodes CASSLVPPTGGLNYGYTF.

This chain connects TRBV4-1 to TRBJ1-4; D uncertain. The germline V gene has CDR1 MGHRA and CDR2 YSYEKL. V was pared by 4 bases and J by 6 bases, with 12 bases between. The CDR3 is made up of 14 amino acids. This chain's CDR3 is CASSPQWRDEKLFF. As DNA, the CDR3 is TGCGCCAGCAGCCCTCAGTGGAGGGATGAAAAACTGTTTTTT.

This chain joins TRBV9 and TRBJ1-2; D unresolved. This CDR3 is 14 amino acids long. The V and J ends lost 3 bases and 5 bases respectively, with 14 bases between them. The V gene's germline CDR1 is SGDLS and CDR2 YYNGEE. As DNA, the CDR3 is TGTGCCAGCAGCGCCGATGTCTCGGGGTATGGCTACACCTTC. As protein: CASSADVSGYGYTF.

The chain is built from TRBV6-2 or TRBV6-3 and TRBJ2-1, with TRBD2 identical over 11 bases. The CDR3 is made up of 15 amino acids. Losses at the gene ends were 4 bases for V and 10 bases for J; bases not matched to a gene: 9. Germline values: CDR1 MNHEY, CDR2 SVGEGT. In DNA, the CDR3 is TGTGCCAGCAGTTTGTATAGCGGGGGGGGCGTAGAGCAGTTCTTC. It codes for CASSLYSGGGVEQFF.

The CDR3 DNA reads as TGTGCCAGCAGTTCGCGGAACGCGGGACAGATGAATGAAAAACTGTTTTTT. Residues: CASSSRNAGQMNEKLFF. The rearrangement joins TRBV28 to TRBJ1-4; 7 nucleotides align to TRBD1. J lost 5 bases, V lost 4 bases, and 13 bases had no gene match. The CDR3 loop spans 17 amino acids. Germline loops: CDR1 MDHEN, CDR2 SYDVKM.

The chain is built from TRBV6-2 or TRBV6-3 and TRBJ2-7; D possibly corresponds to TRBD1 (7 bases). Germline V gene lookup returns CDR1 MNHEY and CDR2 SVGEGT. V shed 2 bases and J shed 1 base, with 9 bases lying between them. This CDR3 region has 14 residues. The CDR3 sequence is CASSYAGQSYEQYF. The DNA of the CDR3 is TGTGCCAGCAGTTACGCGGGACAGTCCTACGAGCAGTACTTC.

The rearrangement links TRBV10-3 to TRBJ1-4; 9 bases are shared with TRBD1. From germline, CDR1 is ENHRY and CDR2 SYGVKD. J gave up 0 bases and V 6 bases, and 8 bases lay outside the gene matches. The CDR3 is 17 residues long. Written as DNA, the CDR3 is TGTGCCATCAGCCGGGACAGGGCCTCCACAACTAATGAAAAACTGTTTTTT. Translation: CAISRDRASTTNEKLFF.

The rearrangement joins TRBV4-2 to TRBJ1-5; 7 nucleotides agree with TRBD1. J was trimmed by 2 bases and V by 4 bases; bases with no gene match: 5. Germline V gives CDR1 LGHNA, CDR2 YNFKEQ. The CDR3 runs 15 residues. CDR3 loop: CASSLAGGGNQPQHF. The CDR3 coding sequence is TGTGCCAGCAGCCTTGCAGGGGGTGGCAATCAGCCCCAGCATTTT.

The genes are TRBV6-5 and TRBJ2-7; a weak D match, TRBD2 (6 bases). The V gene lost 9 bases and the J gene lost 4 bases, with 16 bases spanning the gap. This CDR3 is 13 amino acids long. Germline CDR1 reads MNHEY; CDR2 reads SVGAGI. The CDR3 DNA is TGTGCCAGGGTACCGGTTGGAGGGTACGAGCAGTACTTC. This sequence encodes CARVPVGGYEQYF.

The CDR3 loop is CASSLTGPGNTIYF. CDR3 bases: TGTGCCAGCAGCTTGACAGGGCCGGGAAACACCATATATTTT. The chain uses TRBV7-2 and TRBJ1-3; 7 bases align to TRBD1. The J segment lost 4 bases and the V segment lost 3 bases, leaving 3 bases of the junction unmatched. CDR3 length equals 14 residues. CDR1 SGHTA and CDR2 FQGNSA come from the germline V gene.